The T cell receptor beta chain described here comes from a study of control samples from healthy donors and cancer patients. Here immunoSEQ multiplex PCR was the method, and the copy in TCRdb shows in-frame clones only, minus some. The sample has some 120,000 clones, over 90% seen once; the top ten hold around 2.5%. CDR1 is GTSNPN and CDR2 is SVGIG in the germline V gene (reference sequence). This CDR3 is built from 14 residues. Trimming took 2 bases from V and 2 from J, leaving 12 bases between them. The source of this sequence is a man between 25 and 39 years old in good health. Sequenced sample: blood. The genes are TRBV30 and TRBJ2-5, with TRBD1 as a possible D gene (5 bases). In DNA, the CDR3 is TGTGCCTGGAGTCCCCCAGGGAAACAAGAGACCCAGTACTTC. Encoded protein: CAWSPPGKQETQYF. The variable domain in full, completed from reference TRBV30 and TRBJ2-5, reads SQTIHQWPATLVQPVGSPLSLECTVEGTSNPNLYWYRQAAGRGLQLLFYSVGIGQISSEVPQNLSASRPQDRQFILSSKKLLLSDSGFYLCAWSPPGKQETQYFGPGTRLLVL.